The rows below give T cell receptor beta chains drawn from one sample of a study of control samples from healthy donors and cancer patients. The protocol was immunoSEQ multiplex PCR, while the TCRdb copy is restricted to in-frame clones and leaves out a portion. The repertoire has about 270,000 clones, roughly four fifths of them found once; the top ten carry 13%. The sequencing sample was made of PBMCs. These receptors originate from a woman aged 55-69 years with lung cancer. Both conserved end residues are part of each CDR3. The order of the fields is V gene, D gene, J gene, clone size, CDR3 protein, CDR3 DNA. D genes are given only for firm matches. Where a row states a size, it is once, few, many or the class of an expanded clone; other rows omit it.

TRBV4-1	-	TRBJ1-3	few	CASSQKEDLTDSGNTIYF	TGCGCCAGCAGCCAAAAAGAAGACTTAACAGACTCTGGAAACACCATATATTTT
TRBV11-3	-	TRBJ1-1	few	CASSLARRGKMNTEAFF	TGTGCCAGCAGCTTAGCCCGTCGGGGCAAAATGAACACTGAAGCTTTCTTT
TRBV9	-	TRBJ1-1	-	CASSVVRGVDTEAFF	TGTGCCAGCAGCGTAGTTCGGGGGGTGGACACTGAAGCTTTCTTT
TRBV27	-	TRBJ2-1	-	CASSLGVAVSYNEQFF	TGTGCCAGCAGTTTAGGGGTAGCAGTCTCCTACAATGAGCAGTTCTTC
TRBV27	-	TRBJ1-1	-	CASSLSRAGNTEAFF	TGTGCCAGCAGTTTATCTCGGGCAGGGAACACTGAAGCTTTCTTT
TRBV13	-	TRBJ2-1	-	CASSFDRLYNEQFF	TGTGCCAGCAGCTTCGACAGGTTATACAATGAGCAGTTCTTC
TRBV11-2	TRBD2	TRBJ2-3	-	CASSLIGTSGYTDTQYF	TGTGCCAGCAGCTTAATAGGGACTAGCGGTTACACAGATACGCAGTATTTT
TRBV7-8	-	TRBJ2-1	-	CASSARNEQFF	TGTGCCAGCAGCGCGCGCAATGAGCAGTTCTTC
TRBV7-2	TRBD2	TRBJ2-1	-	CASNLAGLGEQFF	TGTGCCAGCAATCTAGCGGGTTTGGGCGAGCAGTTCTTC
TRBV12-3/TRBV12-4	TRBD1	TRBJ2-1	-	CASSKGQGLPQFF	TGTGCCAGCAGCAAAGGACAGGGGCTACCCCAGTTCTTC
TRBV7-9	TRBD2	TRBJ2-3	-	CASSTELAAAQYF	TGTGCCAGCAGCACAGAACTAGCGGCGGCCCAGTATTTT
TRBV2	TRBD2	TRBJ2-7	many	CASSERGLAGAYEQYF	TGTGCCAGCAGTGAAAGGGGACTAGCGGGAGCCTACGAGCAGTACTTC
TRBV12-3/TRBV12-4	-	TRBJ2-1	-	CASSLVGLTEQFF	TGTGCCAGCAGTTTAGTAGGCTTGACTGAGCAGTTCTTC
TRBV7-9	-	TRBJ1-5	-	CASSLGYSNQPQHF	TGTGCCAGCAGCTTGGGGTATAGCAATCAGCCCCAGCATTTT
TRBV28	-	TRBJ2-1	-	CASSQTGEGTNEQFF	TGTGCCAGCAGTCAGACAGGGGAGGGTACGAATGAGCAGTTCTTC
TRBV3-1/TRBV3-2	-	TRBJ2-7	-	CASSRDGPYEQYF	TGTGCCAGCAGCCGGGACGGACCCTACGAGCAGTACTTC
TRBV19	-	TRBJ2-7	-	CASSDQVSSYEQYF	TGTGCCAGTAGTGACCAAGTTAGCTCCTACGAGCAGTACTTC
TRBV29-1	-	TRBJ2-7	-	CSVFREDSYEQYF	TGCAGCGTTTTCAGGGAAGACTCCTACGAGCAGTACTTC
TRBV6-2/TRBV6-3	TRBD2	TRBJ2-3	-	CASSYGTSGDTDTQYF	TGTGCCAGCAGTTACGGGACTAGCGGAGACACAGATACGCAGTATTTT
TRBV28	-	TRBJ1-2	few	CAGAGTVTTNYGYTF	TGTGCCGGCGCCGGGACGGTGACTACTAACTATGGCTACACCTTC
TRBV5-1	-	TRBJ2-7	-	CASSLAPTETYEQYF	TGCGCCAGCAGCTTGGCCCCGACAGAAACCTACGAGCAGTACTTC
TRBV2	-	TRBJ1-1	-	CASRELVIRENTEAFF	TGTGCCAGCAGGGAACTGGTAATTAGGGAGAACACTGAAGCTTTCTTT
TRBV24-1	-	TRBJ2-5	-	CATSDFRGPGTQYF	TGTGCCACCAGTGATTTCCGGGGGCCCGGGACCCAGTACTTC
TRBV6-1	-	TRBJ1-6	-	CASSEGEGTFGISPLHF	TGTGCCAGCAGTGAAGGGGAAGGGACCTTCGGAATTTCACCCCTCCACTTT
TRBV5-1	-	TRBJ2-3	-	CASSFGGADTQYF	TGCGCCAGCAGCTTTGGGGGGGCGGATACGCAGTATTTT
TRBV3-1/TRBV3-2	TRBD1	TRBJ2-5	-	CASSQVGTGQEETQYF	TGTGCCAGCAGCCAAGTCGGGACAGGGCAAGAAGAGACCCAGTACTTC
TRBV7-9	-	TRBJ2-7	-	CASSRTEYEQYF	TGTGCCAGCAGTCGAACAGAGTACGAGCAGTACTTC
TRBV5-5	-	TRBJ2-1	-	CASSLPLTGIDEQFF	TGTGCCAGCAGCTTGCCCTTAACAGGCATCGATGAGCAGTTCTTC
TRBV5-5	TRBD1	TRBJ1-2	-	CASSPSGTGVWRANYGYTF	TGTGCCAGCAGCCCTTCCGGGACAGGGGTCTGGAGAGCTAACTATGGCTACACCTTC
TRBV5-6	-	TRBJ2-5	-	CASSSWDQETQYF	TGTGCCAGCAGTTCCTGGGACCAAGAGACCCAGTACTTC
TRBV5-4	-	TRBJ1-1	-	CASTVEGLTGATEAFF	TGTGCCAGCACGGTGGAGGGGTTGACGGGGGCTACTGAAGCTTTCTTT
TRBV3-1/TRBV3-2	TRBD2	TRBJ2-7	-	CASSQHTGTRAYEQYF	TGTGCCAGCAGCCAACACACCGGGACTAGAGCCTACGAGCAGTACTTC
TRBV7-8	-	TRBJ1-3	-	CASRQGHGGNTIYF	TGTGCCAGCAGGCAGGGGCATGGTGGAAACACCATATATTTT
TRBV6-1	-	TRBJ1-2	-	CASSEALQGTHGYTF	TGTGCCAGCAGTGAAGCTTTACAGGGAACTCACGGCTACACCTTC
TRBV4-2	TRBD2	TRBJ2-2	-	CASSQGTSGTGELFF	TGTGCCAGCAGCCAAGGGACTAGCGGGACCGGGGAGCTGTTTTTT
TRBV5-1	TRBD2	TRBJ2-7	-	CASSLSSGRTYEQYF	TGCGCCAGCAGCTTGTCTAGCGGGAGGACCTACGAGCAGTACTTC
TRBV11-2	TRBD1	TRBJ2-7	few	CASSLAGTAYEQYF	TGTGCCAGCAGCTTGGCCGGGACAGCCTACGAGCAGTACTTC
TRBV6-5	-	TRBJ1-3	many	CASMPGNSGNTIYF	TGTGCCAGCATGCCGGGTAACTCTGGAAACACCATATATTTT
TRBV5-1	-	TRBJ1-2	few	CASSLDREYGYTF	TGCGCCAGCAGCTTGGACAGGGAATATGGCTACACCTTC
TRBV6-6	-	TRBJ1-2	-	CASSLQGSYGYTF	TGTGCCAGCAGCTTACAGGGCTCCTATGGCTACACCTTC
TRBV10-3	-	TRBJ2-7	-	CAISERTASSYEQYF	TGTGCCATCAGTGAGAGGACAGCTAGTTCCTACGAGCAGTACTTC
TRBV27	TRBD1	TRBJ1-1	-	CASSSIPRITGTGGTEAFF	TGTGCCAGCAGTTCCATCCCGCGAATAACCGGGACAGGGGGTACTGAAGCTTTCTTT
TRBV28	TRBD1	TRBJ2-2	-	CATQGDRAVTGELFF	TGTGCCACCCAGGGGGACAGGGCCGTCACCGGGGAGCTGTTTTTT
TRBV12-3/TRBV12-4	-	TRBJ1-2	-	CASGRRAHYGYTF	TGTGCCAGCGGAAGGAGGGCCCACTATGGCTACACCTTC
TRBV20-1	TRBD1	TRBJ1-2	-	CSASHRGPFYGYTF	TGCAGTGCTAGTCACAGGGGCCCGTTTTATGGCTACACCTTC
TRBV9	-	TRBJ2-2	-	CASSPSGGNGELFF	TGTGCCAGCAGCCCCTCAGGAGGGAACGGGGAGCTGTTTTTT
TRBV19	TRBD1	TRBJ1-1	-	CASIPRDRGYAFF	TGTGCCAGTATTCCCCGGGACAGGGGATACGCTTTCTTT
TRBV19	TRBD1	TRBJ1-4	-	CASSGYRGPRSNEKLFF	TGTGCCAGTAGTGGGTACAGGGGGCCCCGGAGTAATGAAAAACTGTTTTTT
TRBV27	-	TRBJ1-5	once	CASSLGGGQPQHF	TGTGCCAGCAGTTTGGGGGGTGGTCAGCCCCAGCATTTT
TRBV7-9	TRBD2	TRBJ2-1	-	CASSLGGLDYNEQFF	TGTGCCAGCAGCCTAGGCGGACTAGACTACAATGAGCAGTTCTTC
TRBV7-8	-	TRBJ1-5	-	CASSLEAGLGNQPQHF	TGTGCCAGCAGCTTAGAGGCAGGGCTGGGCAATCAGCCCCAGCATTTT
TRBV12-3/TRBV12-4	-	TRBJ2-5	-	CASSLFPGETQYF	TGTGCCAGCAGTTTATTTCCGGGTGAGACCCAGTACTTC
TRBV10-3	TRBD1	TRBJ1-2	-	CASGQGAVNYGYTF	TGTGCCAGCGGACAGGGGGCCGTTAACTATGGCTACACCTTC
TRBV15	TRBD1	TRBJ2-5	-	CASRQGNFETQYF	TGTGCCTCTCGACAGGGAAATTTCGAGACCCAGTACTTC
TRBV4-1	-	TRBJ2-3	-	CASSSQLLSTDTQYF	TGCGCCAGCAGTTCCCAGCTACTTAGCACAGATACGCAGTATTTT
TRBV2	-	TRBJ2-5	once	CASMTVQETQYF	TGTGCCAGCATGACGGTACAAGAGACCCAGTACTTC
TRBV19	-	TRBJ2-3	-	CASSIGPSGVTQYF	TGTGCCAGTAGTATCGGACCGTCCGGAGTTACGCAGTATTTT
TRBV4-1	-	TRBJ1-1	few	CASSPDSLNTEAFF	TGCGCCAGCAGCCCGGACAGCCTGAACACTGAAGCTTTCTTT
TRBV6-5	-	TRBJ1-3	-	CASRPFGSSGNTIYF	TGTGCCAGCAGACCCTTCGGGAGCTCTGGAAACACCATATATTTT
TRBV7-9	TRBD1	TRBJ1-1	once	CASSGGTGAASIVTEAFF	TGTGCCAGCAGCGGAGGGACAGGGGCCGCTTCCATAGTCACTGAAGCTTTCTTT